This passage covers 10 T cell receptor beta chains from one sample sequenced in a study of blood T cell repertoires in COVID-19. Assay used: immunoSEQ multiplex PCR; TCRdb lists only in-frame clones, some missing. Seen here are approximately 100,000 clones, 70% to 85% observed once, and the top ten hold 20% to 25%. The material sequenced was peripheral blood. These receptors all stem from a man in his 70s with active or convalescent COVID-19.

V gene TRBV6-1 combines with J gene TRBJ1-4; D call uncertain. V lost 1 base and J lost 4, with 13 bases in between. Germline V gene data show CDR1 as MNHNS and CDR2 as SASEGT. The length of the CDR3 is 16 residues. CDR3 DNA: TGTGCCAGCAGTGAAGGAACTCCAGGTTTTAATGAAAAACTGTTTTTT. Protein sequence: CASSEGTPGFNEKLFF.

The CDR3 spells CASSLAFSRGHNEQFF. The CDR3 nucleotides are TGTGCCAGCAGCCTAGCCTTCTCGCGGGGGCACAATGAGCAGTTCTTC. The chain recombines TRBV14 with TRBJ2-1; D is possibly TRBD2 (7 bases). This CDR3 is 16 amino acids long. V gave up 4 bases and J gave up 5 bases, with 18 bases separating them. Germline loops: CDR1 SGHDN, CDR2 FVKESK.

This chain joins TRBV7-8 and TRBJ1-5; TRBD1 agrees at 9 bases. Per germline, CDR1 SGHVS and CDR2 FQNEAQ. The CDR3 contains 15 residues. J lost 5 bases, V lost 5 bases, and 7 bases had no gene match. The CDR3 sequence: CASSAWTGEHQPQHF. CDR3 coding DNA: TGTGCCAGCAGCGCCTGGACAGGGGAACATCAGCCCCAGCATTTT. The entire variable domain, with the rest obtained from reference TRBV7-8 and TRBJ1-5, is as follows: GAGVSQSPRYKVAKRGQDVALRCDPISGHVSLFWYQQALGQGPEFLTYFQNEAQLDKSGLPSDRFFAERPEGSVSTLKIQRTQQEDSAVYLCASSAWTGEHQPQHFGDGTRLSIL.

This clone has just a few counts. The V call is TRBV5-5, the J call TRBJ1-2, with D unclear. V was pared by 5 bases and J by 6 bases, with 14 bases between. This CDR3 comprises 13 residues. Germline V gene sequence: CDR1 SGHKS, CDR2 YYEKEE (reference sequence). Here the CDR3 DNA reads TGTGCCAGCAGTTACGGACTCCGGAATGGCTACACCTTC. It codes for CASSYGLRNGYTF.

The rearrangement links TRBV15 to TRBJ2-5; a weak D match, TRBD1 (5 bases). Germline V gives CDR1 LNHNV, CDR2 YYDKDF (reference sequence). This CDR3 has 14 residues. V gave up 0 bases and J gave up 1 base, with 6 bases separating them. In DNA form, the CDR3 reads TGTGCCACCAGCAGAGACAGGGCCCAAGAGACCCAGTACTTC. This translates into CATSRDRAQETQYF.

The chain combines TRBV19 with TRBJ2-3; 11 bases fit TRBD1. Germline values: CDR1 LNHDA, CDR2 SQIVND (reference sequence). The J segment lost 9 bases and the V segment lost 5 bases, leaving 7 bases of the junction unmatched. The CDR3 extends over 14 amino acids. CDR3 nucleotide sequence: TGTGCCAGTAGTTCCGGAGGGACAGGGGGAACGCAGTATTTT. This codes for CASSSGGTGGTQYF.

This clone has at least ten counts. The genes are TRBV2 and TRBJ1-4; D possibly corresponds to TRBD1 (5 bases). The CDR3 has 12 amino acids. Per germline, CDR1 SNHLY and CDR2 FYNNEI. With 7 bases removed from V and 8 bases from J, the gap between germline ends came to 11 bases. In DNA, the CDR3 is TGTGCCAGCAAGGGGCTTGGGGAAAAACTGTTTTTT. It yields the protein CASKGLGEKLFF.

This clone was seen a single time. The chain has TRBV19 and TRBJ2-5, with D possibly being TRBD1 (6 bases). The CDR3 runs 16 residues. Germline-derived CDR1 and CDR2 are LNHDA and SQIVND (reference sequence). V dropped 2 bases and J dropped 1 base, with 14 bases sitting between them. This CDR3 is CASSITQGPTQETQYF. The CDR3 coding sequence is TGTGCCAGTAGTATAACTCAGGGGCCCACCCAAGAGACCCAGTACTTC.

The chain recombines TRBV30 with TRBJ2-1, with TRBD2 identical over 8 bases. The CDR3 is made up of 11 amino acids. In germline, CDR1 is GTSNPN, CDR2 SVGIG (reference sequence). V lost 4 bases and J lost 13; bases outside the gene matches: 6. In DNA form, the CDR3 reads TGTGCCTGGACCCGTGGACTAGCCCAGTTCTTC. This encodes CAWTRGLAQFF.

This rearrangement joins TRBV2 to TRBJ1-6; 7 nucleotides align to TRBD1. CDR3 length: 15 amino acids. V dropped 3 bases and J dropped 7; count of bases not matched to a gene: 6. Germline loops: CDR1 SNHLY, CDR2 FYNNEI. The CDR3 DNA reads TGTGCCAGCAGTGAGATGGGGACAGCCAATTCACCCCTCCACTTT. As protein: CASSEMGTANSPLHF.